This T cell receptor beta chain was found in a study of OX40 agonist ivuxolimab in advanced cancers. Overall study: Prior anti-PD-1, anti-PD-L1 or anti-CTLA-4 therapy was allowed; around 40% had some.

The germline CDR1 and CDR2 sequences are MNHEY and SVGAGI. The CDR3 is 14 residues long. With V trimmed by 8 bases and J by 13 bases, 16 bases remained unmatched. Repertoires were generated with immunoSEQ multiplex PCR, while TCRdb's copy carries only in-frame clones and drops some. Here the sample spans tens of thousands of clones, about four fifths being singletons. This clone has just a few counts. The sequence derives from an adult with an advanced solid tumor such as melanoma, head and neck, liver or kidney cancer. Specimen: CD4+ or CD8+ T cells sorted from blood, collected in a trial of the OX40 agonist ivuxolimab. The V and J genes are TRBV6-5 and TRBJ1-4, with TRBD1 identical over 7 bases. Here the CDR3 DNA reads TGTGCCAGCGGGCCGGAACAGGGGTTGGGTAGACTGTTTTTT. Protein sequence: CASGPEQGLGRLFF.